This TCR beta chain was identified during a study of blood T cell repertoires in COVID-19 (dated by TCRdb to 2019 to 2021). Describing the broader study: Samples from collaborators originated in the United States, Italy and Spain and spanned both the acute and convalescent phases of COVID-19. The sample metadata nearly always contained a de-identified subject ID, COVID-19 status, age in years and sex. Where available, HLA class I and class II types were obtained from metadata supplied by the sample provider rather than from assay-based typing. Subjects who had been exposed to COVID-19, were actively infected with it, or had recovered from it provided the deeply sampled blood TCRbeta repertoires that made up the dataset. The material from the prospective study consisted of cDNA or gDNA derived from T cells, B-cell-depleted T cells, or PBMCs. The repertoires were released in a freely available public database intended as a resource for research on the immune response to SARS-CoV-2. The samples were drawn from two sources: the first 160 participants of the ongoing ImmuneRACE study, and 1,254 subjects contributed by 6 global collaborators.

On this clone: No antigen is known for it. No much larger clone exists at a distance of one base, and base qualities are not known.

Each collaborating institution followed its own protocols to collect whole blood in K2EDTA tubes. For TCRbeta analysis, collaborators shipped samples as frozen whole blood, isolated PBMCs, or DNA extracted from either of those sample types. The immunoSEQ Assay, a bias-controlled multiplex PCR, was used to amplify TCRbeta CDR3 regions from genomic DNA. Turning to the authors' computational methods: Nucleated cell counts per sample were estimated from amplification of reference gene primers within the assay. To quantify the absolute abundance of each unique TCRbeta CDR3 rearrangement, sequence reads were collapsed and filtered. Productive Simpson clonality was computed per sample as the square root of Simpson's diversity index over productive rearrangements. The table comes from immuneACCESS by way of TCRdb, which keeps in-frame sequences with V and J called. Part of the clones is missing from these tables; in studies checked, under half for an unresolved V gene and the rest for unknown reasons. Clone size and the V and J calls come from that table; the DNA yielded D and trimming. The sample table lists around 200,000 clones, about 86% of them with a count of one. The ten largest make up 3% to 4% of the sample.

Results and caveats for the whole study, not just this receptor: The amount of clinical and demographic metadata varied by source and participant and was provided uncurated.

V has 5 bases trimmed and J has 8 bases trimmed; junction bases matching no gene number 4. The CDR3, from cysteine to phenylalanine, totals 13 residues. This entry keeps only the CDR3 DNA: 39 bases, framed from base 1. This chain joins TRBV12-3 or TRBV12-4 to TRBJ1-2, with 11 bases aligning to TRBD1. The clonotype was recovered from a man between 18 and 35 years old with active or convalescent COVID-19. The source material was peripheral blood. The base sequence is TGTGCCAGCAGTAGGGGACAGGGGGGCGGCTACACCTTC. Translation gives CASSRGQGGGYTF.